This TCR beta chain is from a study of identical twins. Findings and limits, study-wide: Conclusions leaned on cross-sectional statistical analysis and did not track the same donors over time. There is a chance that invariant MAIT and iNKT cells partially muddied zero-insertion analyses. Memory repertoires showed no such pattern, whereas abundant cord blood beta clonotypes carried fewer insertions.

As for this clonotype: Its antigen is unknown.

A template switching step contributed a universal primer site, while unique molecular identifiers were present in the cDNA. TCRdb re-called the 5' RACE reads with MiXCR, one entry per CDR3 protein. The sample consists of 350,000 or so distinct CDR3 sequences, approximately 8.7% of them appearing once. The sequenced sample consisted of naive T cells sorted from blood. The TCR comes from a woman aged 50 to 65 in good health.

The CDR3 spells CASRTRAGGAGELFF. The CDR3 bases are TGTGCCAGCAGGACTAGGGCAGGCGGGGCCGGGGAGCTGTTTTTT. J is TRBJ2-2 and V is TRBV6-5; TRBD2 might be the D (6 bases). The V end lost 6 bases, the J end lost 6 bases, and 17 bases lay between the germline ends. The CDR3 is 15 amino acids. Germline CDR1 and CDR2: MNHEY and SVGAGI.